The rows below give T cell receptor beta chains drawn from one sample of a study of T cell responses to AZD1222 COVID-19 vaccine. Profiled with immunoSEQ multiplex PCR; TCRdb holds only in-frame clones, not every one. The sample holds more than 110,000 clones, approximately 83% seen once. Sample: peripheral blood, taken on day 0 of AZD1222 vaccination. The receptors here all came from an adult in good health. Both conserved end residues are part of each CDR3. A D gene is named only where the DNA matches it firmly. Not every row has a clone size; where given, it reads once, few, many or a size class.

J gene,clone size,CDR3 length,D gene,V gene,CDR3 protein,CDR3 DNA
TRBJ1-1,NA,13,NA,TRBV5-1,CASSLQGNTEAFF,TGCGCCAGCAGCTTACAGGGGAACACTGAAGCTTTCTTT
TRBJ2-5,NA,13,NA,TRBV29-1,CSSTRSVGETQYF,TGCAGCTCCACCCGGTCAGTTGGGGAGACCCAGTACTTC
TRBJ2-1,NA,13,NA,TRBV6-2/TRBV6-3,CASSSLPTGKQFF,TGTGCCAGCAGTTCCCTCCCGACAGGCAAGCAGTTCTTC
TRBJ2-1,NA,15,NA,TRBV24-1,CASFLSLGSYNEQFF,TGTGCCTCATTTCTCTCCCTTGGCTCCTACAATGAGCAGTTCTTC
TRBJ1-5,NA,17,TRBD1,TRBV18,CASSPPTGSYGNQPQHF,TGTGCCAGCTCACCACCGACAGGGTCTTATGGCAATCAGCCCCAGCATTTT
TRBJ1-2,NA,13,NA,TRBV29-1,CSVEDRSGLGYTF,TGCAGCGTTGAAGATCGAAGCGGCCTTGGCTACACCTTC
TRBJ2-3,NA,17,NA,TRBV5-3,CARSLGGLLGGTDTQYF,TGTGCCAGAAGCTTGGGCGGCTTATTGGGGGGCACAGATACGCAGTATTTT
TRBJ1-6,NA,17,NA,TRBV4-1,CASSQRGDTTYNSPLHF,TGCGCCAGCAGCCAAAGGGGGGACACGACCTATAATTCACCCCTCCACTTT
TRBJ2-7,NA,14,NA,TRBV5-1,CASTTGIFLDEQYF,TGCGCCAGCACAACCGGGATCTTCCTAGACGAGCAGTACTTC
TRBJ1-3,NA,15,TRBD1,TRBV2,CASSEQGAVGNTIYF,TGTGCCAGCAGTGAACAGGGGGCGGTCGGAAACACCATATATTTT
TRBJ2-3,NA,16,NA,TRBV11-1,CASSSSRSLSTDTQYF,TGTGCCAGCAGCTCCTCTAGGAGTTTGAGCACAGATACGCAGTATTTT
TRBJ2-5,few,18,TRBD2,TRBV7-9,CASSPKFRLAGAKETQYF,TGTGCCAGCAGCCCTAAATTCAGACTAGCGGGGGCTAAAGAGACCCAGTACTTC
TRBJ2-3,NA,14,NA,TRBV6-5,CASKLDLSTDTQYF,TGTGCCAGCAAACTAGACCTATCCACAGATACGCAGTATTTT
TRBJ1-1,NA,14,NA,TRBV11-2,CASSQMGMNTEAFF,TGTGCCAGCAGCCAAATGGGTATGAACACTGAAGCTTTCTTT
TRBJ1-6,NA,14,NA,TRBV4-2,CASSPSGADSPLHF,TGTGCCAGCAGCCCGAGTGGGGCGGATTCACCCCTCCACTTT
TRBJ1-5,NA,11,NA,TRBV6-6,CASSTDQPQHF,TGTGCCAGCAGTACGGATCAGCCCCAGCATTTT
TRBJ2-3,NA,17,NA,TRBV3-1/TRBV3-2,CASSQDGSSVDTDTQYF,TGTGCCAGCAGCCAAGATGGGAGTTCTGTAGACACAGATACGCAGTATTTT
TRBJ1-4,NA,13,NA,TRBV7-9,CASMGVANEKLFF,TGTGCCAGCATGGGGGTCGCTAATGAAAAACTGTTTTTT
TRBJ1-1,NA,14,NA,TRBV25-1,CASSGRASNTEAFF,TGTGCCAGCAGTGGCCGGGCTTCGAACACTGAAGCTTTCTTT
TRBJ1-6,NA,13,NA,TRBV2,CASAGTRNSPLHF,TGTGCCAGCGCCGGGACCAGAAATTCACCCCTCCACTTT
TRBJ1-6,NA,14,NA,TRBV27,CASSLTDYNSPLHF,TGTGCCAGCAGTTTAACGGATTATAATTCACCCCTCCACTTT
TRBJ2-2,NA,16,NA,TRBV6-2/TRBV6-3,CASSYRQDYGAGELFF,TGTGCCAGCAGTTATAGACAGGATTATGGCGCCGGGGAGCTGTTTTTT
TRBJ1-1,NA,15,NA,TRBV19,CASSLGPGYSVKAFF,TGTGCCAGTAGTCTCGGACCAGGGTATTCGGTGAAAGCTTTCTTT
TRBJ2-2,NA,14,NA,TRBV7-8,CASSKGWDAGELFF,TGTGCCAGCAGCAAAGGATGGGACGCCGGGGAGCTGTTTTTT
TRBJ1-2,few,14,TRBD1,TRBV19,CASSIGQGNYGYTF,TGTGCCAGTAGTATAGGACAGGGGAACTATGGCTACACCTTC
TRBJ2-1,NA,15,TRBD2,TRBV6-5,CASRILAGVYNEQFF,TGTGCCAGCAGGATACTAGCGGGAGTTTACAATGAGCAGTTCTTC
TRBJ2-4,NA,17,NA,TRBV27,CASSSWDSGGGKNIQYF,TGTGCCAGCAGTTCCTGGGACAGCGGAGGGGGCAAAAACATTCAGTACTTC
TRBJ1-2,few,14,TRBD1,TRBV5-4,CASSPRGPGYGYTF,TGTGCCAGCAGCCCGAGGGGGCCAGGCTATGGCTACACCTTC
TRBJ2-5,NA,12,TRBD2,TRBV5-4,CASSGLAKTQYF,TGTGCCAGCTCTGGACTAGCGAAGACCCAGTACTTC
TRBJ1-1,few,17,NA,TRBV27,CASSTAPDIGGYTEAFF,TGTGCCAGCAGCACAGCCCCGGACATAGGGGGGTACACTGAAGCTTTCTTT
TRBJ1-2,NA,13,NA,TRBV7-2,CASSSTGSYGYTF,TGTGCCAGCAGCTCAACAGGGTCCTATGGCTACACCTTC
TRBJ2-3,NA,15,TRBD2,TRBV2,CASSGAGGRTDTQYF,TGTGCCAGCAGTGGCGCGGGGGGGCGCACAGATACGCAGTATTTT
TRBJ2-7,NA,15,TRBD2,TRBV3-1/TRBV3-2,CASSHPTSGTYEQYF,TGTGCCAGCAGCCACCCGACTAGCGGGACCTACGAGCAGTACTTC
TRBJ2-1,NA,14,NA,TRBV7-8,CASSAILGSGEQFF,TGTGCCAGCAGCGCAATTCTGGGGTCTGGTGAGCAGTTCTTC
TRBJ1-3,once,14,NA,TRBV6-5,CASSIPISGNTIYF,TGTGCCAGCAGCATACCCATCTCTGGAAACACCATATATTTT